A selection of T cell receptor beta chains follows, all from one sample in a study of resident and recirculating memory T cells in vitiligo. Using immunoSEQ multiplex PCR, the repertoire was profiled, and TCRdb retains in-frame clones only, with some absent. The table includes 40,000 to 50,000 clones, approximately 91% detected once. Specimen: blood. The receptors originated from a male donor with vitiligo. Each CDR3 is given with its conserved first and last residue. The D gene is left open where the match is weak. A clone size is listed for some rows: how often the clone was seen (once, few, many), or a class if it is expanded.

TRBD1 | TRBJ2-4 | TRBV6-5 | - | CASSYSTGQNIQYF | TGTGCCAGCAGTTACTCGACGGGACAGAACATTCAGTACTTC
- | TRBJ2-7 | TRBV21-1 | - | CASSKDREIRRYEQYF | TGTGCCAGCAGCAAAGACAGGGAAATCCGACGCTACGAGCAGTACTTC
TRBD1 | TRBJ1-5 | TRBV27 | - | CASSNTGGVQPQHF | TGTGCCAGCAGTAATACAGGGGGGGTTCAGCCCCAGCATTTT
- | TRBJ1-1 | TRBV27 | - | CASTRRGTGPDSNTEAFF | TGTGCCAGCACCCGACGGGGGACGGGACCTGATTCGAACACTGAAGCTTTCTTT
- | TRBJ1-3 | TRBV11-3 | once | CASSYDRISGNTIYF | TGTGCCAGCAGCTACGACAGGATCTCTGGAAACACCATATATTTT
TRBD1 | TRBJ2-7 | TRBV7-2 | - | CASSLLTGGRYEQYF | TGTGCCAGCAGCTTACTCACAGGGGGGAGGTACGAGCAGTACTTC
TRBD1 | TRBJ2-3 | TRBV7-9 | - | CASSSGTVGPDTQYF | TGTGCCAGCAGTTCCGGGACAGTCGGCCCAGATACGCAGTATTTT
- | TRBJ1-1 | TRBV7-9 | - | CASSLVSGQQGEAFF | TGTGCCAGCAGCTTAGTTTCGGGTCAACAGGGCGAAGCTTTCTTT
TRBD1 | TRBJ2-5 | TRBV19 | - | CASSIGQGQETQYF | TGTGCCAGTAGTATTGGACAGGGCCAAGAGACCCAGTACTTC
- | TRBJ1-6 | TRBV30 | - | CGTGGKNNSPLHF | TGTGGAACCGGAGGGAAAAATAATTCACCCCTCCACTTT
TRBD2 | TRBJ2-3 | TRBV6-5 | - | CASSELAGGRDTQYF | TGTGCCAGCAGCGAACTAGCGGGGGGCAGAGATACGCAGTATTTT
- | TRBJ1-1 | TRBV25-1 | - | CASKGVGDTEAFF | TGTGCCAGCAAGGGGGTTGGAGACACTGAAGCTTTCTTT
- | TRBJ1-2 | TRBV19 | - | CASSIEGSYGYTF | TGTGCCAGTAGTATCGAGGGCAGCTATGGCTACACCTTC
TRBD1 | TRBJ2-7 | TRBV27 | - | CASRGLGTGSHEQYF | TGTGCCAGCAGAGGTCTCGGGACAGGGAGTCACGAGCAGTACTTC
- | TRBJ2-3 | TRBV7-2 | - | CASSVQDTQYF | TGTGCCAGCAGCGTACAGGATACGCAGTATTTT
- | TRBJ1-1 | TRBV14 | - | CASSPRGGGEAFF | TGTGCCAGCAGCCCTCGGGGGGGAGGTGAAGCTTTCTTT
TRBD1 | TRBJ1-5 | TRBV27 | - | CASSPTGAEQPQHF | TGTGCCAGCAGTCCGACAGGGGCGGAACAGCCCCAGCATTTT
- | TRBJ2-1 | TRBV9 | once | CASSVAGDSYNEQFF | TGTGCCAGCAGCGTAGCAGGGGATTCCTACAATGAGCAGTTCTTC
TRBD1 | TRBJ1-2 | TRBV5-1 | - | CASSIHPQATGNYGYTF | TGCGCCAGCAGCATCCATCCCCAGGCGACAGGGAACTATGGCTACACCTTC
- | TRBJ2-3 | TRBV6-8 | - | CASSVGGRSTDTQYF | TGTGCCAGCAGTGTCGGCGGGCGAAGCACAGATACGCAGTATTTT
TRBD2 | TRBJ2-5 | TRBV5-1 | once | CASSPMRGNGGETQYF | TGCGCCAGCAGCCCGATGCGGGGGAACGGGGGGGAGACCCAGTACTTC
- | TRBJ2-5 | TRBV30 | - | CAWSVQGVRKETQYF | TGTGCCTGGAGTGTACAAGGGGTACGCAAAGAGACCCAGTACTTC
TRBD1 | TRBJ2-7 | TRBV19 | - | CASSKSGTGGFYEQYF | TGTGCCAGTAGTAAATCCGGGACAGGGGGCTTCTACGAGCAGTACTTC
TRBD1 | TRBJ1-3 | TRBV7-9 | - | CASSLSTGGGTIYF | TGTGCCAGCAGCTTATCAACAGGGGGCGGGACCATATATTTT
TRBD2 | TRBJ2-2 | TRBV7-2 | few | CASSFLPGLDPGTGELFF | TGTGCCAGCAGCTTTCTTCCGGGACTAGACCCCGGAACCGGGGAGCTGTTTTTT
TRBD2 | TRBJ2-5 | TRBV11-2 | - | CASNQTSGGSTLYF | TGTGCCAGCAATCAGACTAGCGGGGGGAGTACCTTGTACTTC
TRBD2 | TRBJ2-1 | TRBV15 | - | CATSRGLAGASSYNEQFF | TGTGCCACCAGCAGAGGCCTAGCGGGGGCCTCTTCCTACAATGAGCAGTTCTTC
- | TRBJ2-4 | TRBV27 | - | CARPMGGGSGNIQYF | TGTGCCAGACCGATGGGGGGGGGCTCGGGAAACATTCAGTACTTC
TRBD1 | TRBJ1-4 | TRBV5-1 | - | CASSLQGAYEKLFF | TGCGCCAGCAGCTTACAGGGGGCTTATGAAAAACTGTTTTTT
- | TRBJ1-3 | TRBV29-1 | few | CSVEPISGNTIYF | TGCAGCGTTGAACCCATCTCTGGAAACACCATATATTTT
- | TRBJ2-1 | TRBV5-6 | - | CASTLSTGADGGEQFF | TGTGCCAGCACCTTGTCTACAGGGGCCGACGGGGGTGAGCAGTTCTTC
- | TRBJ1-1 | TRBV7-2 | - | CASSLVQSNTEAFF | TGTGCCAGCAGCTTAGTACAGTCGAACACTGAAGCTTTCTTT
TRBD1 | TRBJ2-7 | TRBV6-5 | once | CASRRDWDRVYEQYF | TGTGCCAGCAGGCGCGACTGGGACAGGGTCTACGAGCAGTACTTC
TRBD2 | TRBJ2-7 | TRBV6-5 | - | CASSYQGTSGPYEQYF | TGTGCCAGCAGTTACCAGGGGACTAGCGGACCCTACGAGCAGTACTTC
- | TRBJ2-5 | TRBV5-4 | - | CASSLGEETQYF | TGTGCCAGCAGCTTGGGGGAGGAGACCCAGTACTTC
TRBD2 | TRBJ2-3 | TRBV5-4 | - | CASSRSGGAGDTQYF | TGTGCCAGCAGCCGTAGCGGGGGGGCCGGAGATACGCAGTATTTT
TRBD1 | TRBJ1-1 | TRBV5-1 | - | CASSFRPGTGTNTEAFF | TGCGCCAGCAGCTTCCGTCCCGGGACAGGGACGAACACTGAAGCTTTCTTT
TRBD1 | TRBJ1-6 | TRBV7-2 | - | CASSPQGGRGNNSPLHF | TGTGCCAGCAGCCCCCAAGGGGGCCGAGGGAATAATTCACCCCTCCACTTT
TRBD1 | TRBJ2-2 | TRBV18 | - | CASSPGQGNTGELFF | TGTGCCAGCTCACCAGGACAGGGGAACACCGGGGAGCTGTTTTTT
- | TRBJ2-7 | TRBV14 | - | CASSQVLYAYEQYF | TGTGCCAGCAGCCAAGTTCTCTACGCCTACGAGCAGTACTTC